The following is a T cell receptor (beta chain) sequence with its context. Its antigen is unidentified. The PCR contained 60 Vbeta and 13 Jbeta primers. Repertoires were generated with immunoSEQ multiplex PCR, while TCRdb's copy carries only in-frame clones and drops some. The sample totals 40,000 to 60,000 clones. The data belong to a study of cytomegalovirus exposure and HLA in healthy donors. The trim removed 1 base at V and 5 bases at J, leaving 20 bases unmatched. The germline CDR1 and CDR2 sequences are SQVTM and ANQGSEA. This CDR3 has 20 amino acids. General observations from the study: A later analysis found common viral pathogens apparently linked to several of the most significant clusters.

The chain combines TRBV29-1 with TRBJ2-1; 10 bases fit TRBD2. The clonotype comes from a male donor in good health and CMV-seropositive. The sequenced material came from PBMCs. In DNA, the CDR3 is TGCAGCGTTGAAGGTTTTGGGGGGGCTGGTGTAGCGGGGGGTAACAATGAGCAGTTCTTC. This sequence encodes CSVEGFGGAGVAGGNNEQFF.